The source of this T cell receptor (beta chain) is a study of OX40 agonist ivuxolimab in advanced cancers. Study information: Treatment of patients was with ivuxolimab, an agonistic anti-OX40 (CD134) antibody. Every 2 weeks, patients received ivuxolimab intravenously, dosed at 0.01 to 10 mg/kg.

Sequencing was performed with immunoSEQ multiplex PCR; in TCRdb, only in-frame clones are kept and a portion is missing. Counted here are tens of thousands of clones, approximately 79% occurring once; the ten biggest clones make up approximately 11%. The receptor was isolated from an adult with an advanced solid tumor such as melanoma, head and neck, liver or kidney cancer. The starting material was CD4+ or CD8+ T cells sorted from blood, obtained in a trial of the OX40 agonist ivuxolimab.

CDR3 loop: CASSVTGSRLYGYTF. For the CDR3, the DNA is TGTGCCAGCAGCGTAACGGGCTCCCGCCTCTATGGCTACACCTTC. This sequence joins TRBV14 and TRBJ1-2, with no clear D. V was trimmed by 5 bases and J by 4 bases, leaving 17 bases between them. The CDR3 contains 15 residues. Germline CDR1 and CDR2: SGHDN and FVKESK. Variable domain in full (rest from reference TRBV14 and TRBJ1-2): EAGVTQFPSHSVIEKGQTVTLRCDPISGHDNLYWYRRVMGKEIKFLLHFVKESKQDESGMPNNRFLAERTGGTYSTLKVQPAELEDSGVYFCASSVTGSRLYGYTFGSGTRLTVV.